This T cell receptor beta chain appears in the sequencing data of a study of tumor-infiltrating lymphocytes in primary liver carcinoma. A primer in the constant region served to generate TCR beta cDNA from 450 to 600 ng of total RNA. The TCR beta library was amplified through three nested multiplex PCR rounds in a modified ARM-PCR procedure. Researchers ran the first two PCR rounds for roughly 11 cycles each with TRBV1-TRBV30 forward primers and a C-beta reverse primer. In TCRdb, the multiplex PCR reads were re-called with MiXCR into one record per CDR3 protein. The data hold some 190,000 distinct CDR3 sequences, with 50% to 75% observed a single time. There are a few counts of this clonotype. The authors took blood RNA from unsorted whole blood and also extracted germline DNA. CDR3 length equals 11 residues. V was pared by 7 bases and J by 0 bases, with 4 bases between. Germline V gives CDR1 MNHNS, CDR2 SASEGT.

The sequence was obtained from a man aged 40-49 years with primary liver carcinoma and hepatitis B virus infection. The rearrangement joins TRBV6-1 to TRBJ2-7; D not certain. The sequenced sample was peripheral blood. The CDR3 DNA reads TGTGCCAGCATGGGCTCCTACGAGCAGTACTTC. This gives the protein CASMGSYEQYF.